These 3 T cell receptor beta chains share one sample of origin, sequenced in a study of cytomegalovirus exposure and HLA in healthy donors. Sequenced by immunoSEQ multiplex PCR; TCRdb stores in-frame clones only, minus some. Of tens of thousands of clones listed, approximately 93% are singletons. Sequencing was performed on PBMCs. These receptor sequences come from a young man in good health and CMV-seronegative.

V gene TRBV4-3 combines with J gene TRBJ1-2; weak D call: TRBD1 (6 bases). V lost 1 base, J lost 4 bases, and 13 bases lay in between. CDR1 and CDR2 (germline): LGHNA, YSLEER. CDR3 size: 15 residues. The CDR3, as DNA: TGCGCCAGCAGCCAAGTAACAGGGCCCTCCTATGGCTACACCTTC. Translating it yields CASSQVTGPSYGYTF.

The V call is TRBV6-4, the J call TRBJ2-7; unclear D gene. Germline lookup yields CDR1 MRHNA and CDR2 SNTAGT. Trimming stripped 8 bases from V and 0 bases from J, with 17 bases between. The CDR3 totals 15 residues. Written as DNA, the CDR3 is TGTGCCAGCTGGTTGACTGATCCCGTCTCCTACGAGCAGTACTTC. The encoded protein is CASWLTDPVSYEQYF.

This rearrangement joins TRBV18 to TRBJ1-4; the D gene is possibly TRBD1 (6 bases). The CDR3 has 15 residues. V lost 3 bases, J lost 8 bases, and 16 bases lay in between. In germline, CDR1 is KGHSH, CDR2 LQKENI. The CDR3 DNA reads TGTGCCAGCTCACCCTTGAAGGGGGAAGGGGAAAAACTGTTTTTT. Residues: CASSPLKGEGEKLFF.